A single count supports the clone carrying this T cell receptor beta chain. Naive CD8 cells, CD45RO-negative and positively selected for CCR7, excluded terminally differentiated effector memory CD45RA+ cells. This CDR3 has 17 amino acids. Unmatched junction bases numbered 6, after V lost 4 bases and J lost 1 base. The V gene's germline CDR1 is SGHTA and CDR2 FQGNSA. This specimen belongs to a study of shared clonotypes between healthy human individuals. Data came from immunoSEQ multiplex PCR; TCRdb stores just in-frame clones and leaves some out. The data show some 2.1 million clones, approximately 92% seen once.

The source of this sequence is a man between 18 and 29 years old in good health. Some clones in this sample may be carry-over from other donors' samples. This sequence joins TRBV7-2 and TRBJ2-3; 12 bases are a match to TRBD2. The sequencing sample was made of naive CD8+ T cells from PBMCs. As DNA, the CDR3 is TGTGCCAGCAGCTCAAGGCGGACTAGCGGGGGCACAGATACGCAGTATTTT. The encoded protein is CASSSRRTSGGTDTQYF.